This T cell receptor beta chain was obtained from a study of blood T cell repertoires in COVID-19. Study-wide context: The United States, Italy and Spain provided the acute and convalescent COVID-19 samples.

Libraries were prepared by immunoSEQ multiplex PCR; TCRdb keeps only in-frame clonotypes and omits some of them. This table has 100,000 or so clones, more than 70% appearing once. The CDR3 length is 15 residues. Deletions cut 7 bases from V and 1 base from J, with 19 bases between. Germline V gene sequence: CDR1 SQVTM, CDR2 ANQGSEA. This sequence joins TRBV29-1 and TRBJ1-1; TRBD1 is a possible D gene (5 bases). The sequenced material came from peripheral blood. This clonotype was obtained from a woman aged 60 to 75 in a cohort sampled during active or convalescent COVID-19. The CDR3 DNA reads TGCAGCGCCCGCCGGAGCGGGACGGGGAACACTGAAGCTTTCTTT. Residues: CSARRSGTGNTEAFF.